These 15 T cell receptor beta chains were all obtained from the same sample, sequenced in a study of T cells after posttransplantation cyclophosphamide. Cyclophosphamide on days +3 and +4 followed busulfan-fludarabine conditioning and a marrow graft. Clones were read by immunoSEQ multiplex PCR, and TCRdb kept only the in-frame ones, dropping some. The repertoire consists of under 20,000 clones, none detected only once. This material consisted of PBMCs, taken after allogeneic stem cell transplant with posttransplant cyclophosphamide. The receptors were gathered from a female patient aged 25-40 years who received an allogeneic stem cell transplant from a related donor, was CMV-positive, and had no GVHD. Some T cells may be provided by the graft donor.

This clone was counted ten times or more. V gene TRBV5-6 combines with J gene TRBJ1-6; 8 bases align to TRBD1. The CDR3 consists of 15 residues. CDR1 is SGHDT and CDR2 is YYEEEE in the germline V gene. V was clipped by 6 bases and J by 10 bases; unmatched bases: 12. CDR3 protein: CASTGTGGGRSPLHF. The CDR3 nucleotides are TGTGCCAGCACCGGGACAGGCGGAGGAAGGTCACCCCTCCACTTT. The complete variable domain, with remaining parts taken from reference TRBV5-6 and TRBJ1-6, reads DAGVTQSPTHLIKTRGQQVTLRCSPKSGHDTVSWYQQALGQGPQFIFQYYEEEERQRGNFPDRFSGHQFPNYSSELNVNALLLGDSALYLCASTGTGGGRSPLHFGNGTRLTVT.

There are many counts of this clone. This chain connects TRBV9 to TRBJ2-1; D ambiguous. This CDR3 spans 15 amino acids. Germline V gene data show CDR1 as SGDLS and CDR2 as YYNGEE. The V end lost 4 bases, the J end lost 10 bases, and 21 bases lay between the germline ends. CDR3 nucleotides: TGTGCCAGCAGCCCGAGAGGTCCCAGACCGGAGGAGCAGTTCTTC. Residues: CASSPRGPRPEEQFF.

This clone was seen repeatedly, ten times or more. Its ends do not fully match the called genes, so a read error is possible. The V call is TRBV7-7, the J call TRBJ2-5; 12 bases are a match to TRBD1. CDR1 and CDR2 (germline): SSHAT, FNYEAQ (reference sequence). The CDR3 is 17 residues long. The CDR3 nucleotides are TGTGCTAGCAGCTTAGGGACAGGGGGCGCTTTGACAGAGACCCAGTACTTC. It codes for CASSLGTGGALTETQYF.

At least ten counts were recorded for this clone. CDR3 in DNA: TGTGCCATCAGTGACCATGCGGACAGGGGTTCGGGCTACACCTTC. This codes for CAISDHADRGSGYTF. The chain is built from TRBV10-3 and TRBJ1-2; 9 nucleotides align to TRBD1. Losses at the gene ends were 3 bases for V and 8 bases for J; bases not matched to a gene: 10. This CDR3 is 15 amino acids long. The germline V gene encodes CDR1 ENHRY and CDR2 SYGVKD.

Many counts were recorded for this clone. This sequence joins TRBV10-3 and TRBJ2-1; a possible D gene is TRBD2 (5 bases). Germline CDR1 is ENHRY and CDR2 is SYGVKD. V was cut by 5 bases and J by 3 bases, with 11 bases left in between. This CDR3 spans 14 amino acids. This chain's CDR3 is CAISNGMYYNEQFF. The CDR3 coding sequence is TGTGCCATCAGTAACGGGATGTACTACAATGAGCAGTTCTTC.

Ten or more counts support this clone. The rearrangement uses TRBV4-1 and TRBJ1-3, with TRBD1 matching over 8 bases. The V segment lost 3 bases and the J segment 4 bases; nucleotides outside the gene matches: 5. The CDR3 covers 15 residues. The germline V gene has CDR1 MGHRA and CDR2 YSYEKL. The DNA of the CDR3 is TGCGCCAGCAGCCAGCAGGGGGCTGGCGGAAACACCATATATTTT. Translation gives CASSQQGAGGNTIYF.

This clone was recorded at least ten times. This chain uses TRBV18 with TRBJ2-7; 13 nucleotides match TRBD2. Trimming at V came to 4 bases and at J to 7 bases, leaving 7 bases not matched to a gene. CDR1 and CDR2 (germline): KGHSH, LQKENI. The CDR3 length is 15 residues. The CDR3 region is CASSRGLAGDREQYF. The CDR3 DNA is TGTGCCAGCTCACGCGGACTAGCGGGAGACCGGGAGCAGTACTTC.

At least ten counts were recorded for this clone. The chain recombines TRBV7-2 with TRBJ2-2; 11 nucleotides agree with TRBD2. Trimming took 3 bases from V and 2 from J; bases not matched to a gene: 8. From germline, CDR1 is SGHTA and CDR2 FQGNSA. CDR3 length equals 18 residues. The DNA of the CDR3 is TGTGCCAGCAGCTTCGGTTTACTAGCGGGAGTTAACACCGGGGAGCTGTTTTTT. Translated: CASSFGLLAGVNTGELFF.

This clone was picked up many times. This sequence joins TRBV5-1 and TRBJ2-7, with TRBD1 matching over 7 bases. V lost 0 bases and J lost 5; bases outside the gene matches: 14. The CDR3 is made up of 17 amino acids. Germline values: CDR1 SGHRS, CDR2 YFSETQ. The CDR3 DNA is TGCGCCAGCAGCTTGGAGTTGAGGGGGCTGGGATCGGACGAGCAGTACTTC. Protein: CASSLELRGLGSDEQYF.

This clone was counted many times. CDR3 protein: CASSLATGDNYGYTF. In DNA, the CDR3 is TGTGCCAGCAGCTTAGCCACAGGGGACAACTATGGCTACACCTTC. This chain joins TRBV7-2 and TRBJ1-2; 7 bases are a match to TRBD1. Trimming cost V 0 bases and J 2 bases; bases outside gene matches: 3. Germline V CDR1 and CDR2: SGHTA, FQGNSA. The CDR3 consists of 15 residues.

This clone was seen repeatedly, ten times or more. The rearrangement joins TRBV28 to TRBJ2-2; D unresolved. Trimming removed 1 base from V and 6 bases from J, with 3 bases in between. Germline-derived CDR1 and CDR2 are MDHEN and SYDVKM. The length of the CDR3 is 12 residues. Here the CDR3 DNA reads TGTGCCAGCAGTTTATCAGCCGGGGAGCTGTTTTTT. The encoded protein is CASSLSAGELFF. The full variable domain, completed using reference TRBV28 and TRBJ2-2, is DVKVTQSSRYLVKRTGEKVFLECVQDMDHENMFWYRQDPGLGLRLIYFSYDVKMKEKGDIPEGYSVSREKKERFSLILESASTNQTSMYLCASSLSAGELFFGEGSRLTVL.

This clone showed up many times. This rearrangement joins TRBV27 to TRBJ2-1, with 8 bases lining up with TRBD2. The trim removed 6 bases at V and 3 bases at J, leaving 10 bases unmatched. Germline assignment: CDR1 MNHEY and CDR2 SMNVEV (reference sequence). The CDR3 contains 16 residues. The CDR3 nucleotides read TGTGCCAGCAGACCTTCCAGAGCGGGAGTCTACAATGAGCAGTTCTTC. This encodes CASRPSRAGVYNEQFF.

The chain joins TRBV30 to TRBJ1-6; possibly TRBD1 for D (6 bases). The V end lost 7 bases, the J end lost 4 bases, and 17 bases lay between the germline ends. The CDR3 has 15 residues. Germline loops: CDR1 GTSNPN, CDR2 SVGIG (reference sequence). The DNA of the CDR3 is TGTGCCTTTCAACCAGGGGCCAATTATAATTCACCCCTCCACTTT. Amino acid sequence: CAFQPGANYNSPLHF.

This clone occurred many times. The chain has TRBV28 and TRBJ1-1; D is ambiguous. Germline V CDR1 and CDR2: MDHEN, SYDVKM. V dropped 3 bases and J dropped 3 bases, with 11 bases sitting between them. The CDR3 length is 14 residues. CDR3 region: CASSLLGADTEAFF. CDR3 DNA: TGTGCCAGCAGTTTGTTGGGAGCGGACACTGAAGCTTTCTTT.

This clone has at least ten counts. The rearrangement links TRBV30 to TRBJ2-3; weak D call: TRBD2 (5 bases). Trimming took 0 bases from V and 0 from J, leaving 16 bases between them. CDR3 length: 17 amino acids. Germline V gene sequence: CDR1 GTSNPN, CDR2 SVGIG (reference sequence). The CDR3 DNA sequence: TGTGCCTGGAGTGTACTTAGGCAGCGGAAAAGCACAGATACGCAGTATTTT. Translated: CAWSVLRQRKSTDTQYF.